Listed below are T cell receptor beta chains from one sample, sequenced in a study. TCRdb re-called the 5' RACE reads with MiXCR, one entry per CDR3 protein. Counted here are some 31,000 distinct CDR3 sequences, roughly 26% occurring once; the ten biggest clones make up roughly 4%. Sequences were obtained from naive CD4+ T cells sorted from a lymph node. The origin of the receptors is a female donor with breast cancer. CDR3s include the opening cysteine and the closing phenylalanine or tryptophan. The D gene is left open where the match is weak. Size values are once, few and many counts, or a class for expanded clones, and some rows have none.

V gene: TRBV12-3/TRBV12-4; J gene: TRBJ2-2; clone size: few; D gene: .; CDR3 DNA: TGTGCCAGCAGCATTAGCGGAGCGAACACCGGGGAGCTGTTTTTT; CDR3 protein: CASSISGANTGELFF
V gene: TRBV29-1; J gene: TRBJ2-3; clone size: .; D gene: .; CDR3 DNA: TGCAGCGTTTTGAGCACAGATACGCAGTATTTT; CDR3 protein: CSVLSTDTQYF
V gene: TRBV4-2; J gene: TRBJ2-2; clone size: .; D gene: TRBD2; CDR3 DNA: TGTGCCAGCAGCCAAGGACTAGCGGGAGTAGGAGAAACCGGGGAGCTGTTTTTT; CDR3 protein: CASSQGLAGVGETGELFF
V gene: TRBV5-6; J gene: TRBJ2-3; clone size: many; D gene: .; CDR3 DNA: TGTGCCAGCAGCTTGGTTAGCTCTTCGGGAAACACAGATACGCAGTATTTT; CDR3 protein: CASSLVSSSGNTDTQYF
V gene: TRBV19; J gene: TRBJ1-5; clone size: .; D gene: TRBD1; CDR3 DNA: TGTGCCAGTAGTACCAGACAGGGGTTGAATCAGCCCCAGCATTTT; CDR3 protein: CASSTRQGLNQPQHF
V gene: TRBV7-2; J gene: TRBJ1-1; clone size: medium-sized; D gene: TRBD1; CDR3 DNA: TGTGCCAGCAGCTACAGACAGGGACGCACTGAAGCTTTCTTT; CDR3 protein: CASSYRQGRTEAFF
V gene: TRBV7-2; J gene: TRBJ1-2; clone size: .; D gene: TRBD1; CDR3 DNA: TGTGCCAGCAGCACCAACGCAGGGGGCTATGGCTACACCTTC; CDR3 protein: CASSTNAGGYGYTF
V gene: TRBV30; J gene: TRBJ2-2; clone size: medium-sized; D gene: .; CDR3 DNA: TGTGCCTGGGAGGAATGGGGCACCGGGGAGCTGTTTTTT; CDR3 protein: CAWEEWGTGELFF
V gene: TRBV5-1; J gene: TRBJ2-2; clone size: .; D gene: TRBD2; CDR3 DNA: TGCGCCAGCAGCCCTACTGGGACTAGCGGTACCAACACCGGGGAGCTGTTTTTT; CDR3 protein: CASSPTGTSGTNTGELFF
V gene: TRBV11-2; J gene: TRBJ1-2; clone size: .; D gene: TRBD1; CDR3 DNA: TGTGCCAGCAGCTCCGTCGGGACAGTCTATGGCTACACCTTC; CDR3 protein: CASSSVGTVYGYTF
V gene: TRBV15; J gene: TRBJ1-1; clone size: .; D gene: .; CDR3 DNA: TGTGCCACCAGCACCGACGTTGAGAGGAACACTGAAGCTTTCTTT; CDR3 protein: CATSTDVERNTEAFF
V gene: TRBV28; J gene: TRBJ2-6; clone size: many; D gene: .; CDR3 DNA: TGTGCCAGCGGGACAGGGGCCAACGTCCTGACTTTC; CDR3 protein: CASGTGANVLTF
V gene: TRBV4-1; J gene: TRBJ2-3; clone size: .; D gene: TRBD2; CDR3 DNA: TGCGCCAGCAGCCAAGGACTAGCGGGTAGCACAGATACGCAGTATTTT; CDR3 protein: CASSQGLAGSTDTQYF
V gene: TRBV7-3; J gene: TRBJ1-1; clone size: few; D gene: .; CDR3 DNA: TGTGCCAGCAGCCGGGAAACAGGGATGGGCACTGAAGCTTTCTTT; CDR3 protein: CASSRETGMGTEAFF
V gene: TRBV7-9; J gene: TRBJ2-2; clone size: few; D gene: .; CDR3 DNA: TGTGCCAGCAGCTTCGGGGGCAGCGGAACCGGGGAGCTGTTTTTT; CDR3 protein: CASSFGGSGTGELFF
V gene: TRBV15; J gene: TRBJ1-1; clone size: few; D gene: .; CDR3 DNA: TGTGCCACCACCCGGACCGGGGGAGGACCTTCAGCTTTCTTT; CDR3 protein: CATTRTGGGPSAFF
V gene: TRBV3-1; J gene: TRBJ2-7; clone size: few; D gene: .; CDR3 DNA: TGTGCCAGCAGCCAGGGGACGGTTTCCTACGAGCAGTACTTC; CDR3 protein: CASSQGTVSYEQYF
V gene: TRBV13; J gene: TRBJ2-7; clone size: few; D gene: .; CDR3 DNA: TGTGCCAGCAGCCTGTGGTACGAGCAGTACTTC; CDR3 protein: CASSLWYEQYF
V gene: TRBV4-2; J gene: TRBJ2-5; clone size: .; D gene: TRBD2; CDR3 DNA: TGTGCCAGCAGCCGGATAGCGGGGTCGGGCGAAGAGACCCAGTACTTC; CDR3 protein: CASSRIAGSGEETQYF
V gene: TRBV7-2; J gene: TRBJ2-2; clone size: few; D gene: .; CDR3 DNA: TGTGCCAGCAGCCTTTTAGGGCGGGCCGGGGAGCTGTTTTTT; CDR3 protein: CASSLLGRAGELFF
V gene: TRBV10-3; J gene: TRBJ2-5; clone size: few; D gene: .; CDR3 DNA: TGTGCCATCAGTGAGCAAAGGGGCCAAGAGACCCAGTACTTC; CDR3 protein: CAISEQRGQETQYF
V gene: TRBV15; J gene: TRBJ1-3; clone size: few; D gene: .; CDR3 DNA: TGTGCCACCAGCAGAGGGAGAGAAACTGGAAACACCATATATTTT; CDR3 protein: CATSRGRETGNTIYF
V gene: TRBV11-2; J gene: TRBJ1-5; clone size: few; D gene: .; CDR3 DNA: TGTGCCAGCAGCTCAGACTCGAGGCCCCAGCATTTT; CDR3 protein: CASSSDSRPQHF
V gene: TRBV6-6; J gene: TRBJ1-2; clone size: few; D gene: .; CDR3 DNA: TGTGCCAGCAGTTCCCCTATACAGAACTCCAAGGGCTACACCTTC; CDR3 protein: CASSSPIQNSKGYTF
V gene: TRBV2; J gene: TRBJ1-2; clone size: few; D gene: .; CDR3 DNA: TGTGCCAGCAGTGAAGCCGCGAGGGTGTACTATGGCTACACCTTC; CDR3 protein: CASSEAARVYYGYTF
V gene: TRBV7-9; J gene: TRBJ2-7; clone size: .; D gene: TRBD1; CDR3 DNA: TGTGCCAGCAGAGCAACCGGGACAGGGACCGAGCAGTACTTC; CDR3 protein: CASRATGTGTEQYF
V gene: TRBV28; J gene: TRBJ1-3; clone size: .; D gene: .; CDR3 DNA: TGTGACAGCAGTTTGGGAGGGCCCGGAAACACCATATATTTT; CDR3 protein: CDSSLGGPGNTIYF
V gene: TRBV5-1; J gene: TRBJ2-7; clone size: few; D gene: .; CDR3 DNA: TGCGCCAGCAGCGTCGACAGTTTTTACGAGCAGTACTTC; CDR3 protein: CASSVDSFYEQYF
V gene: TRBV7-2; J gene: TRBJ2-1; clone size: .; D gene: .; CDR3 DNA: TGTGCCAGCAGCCGCGGGGATTACAATGAGCAGTTCTTC; CDR3 protein: CASSRGDYNEQFF
V gene: TRBV7-8; J gene: TRBJ2-2; clone size: .; D gene: TRBD1; CDR3 DNA: TGTGCCAGCAGCTCGACAGGGAATTGGATGACCGGGGAGCTGTTTTTT; CDR3 protein: CASSSTGNWMTGELFF
V gene: TRBV7-9; J gene: TRBJ2-7; clone size: few; D gene: .; CDR3 DNA: TGTGCCAGCGGAAAGGGGATCCAGGGAGGATCGTTCGACGAGCAGTACTTC; CDR3 protein: CASGKGIQGGSFDEQYF
V gene: TRBV6-1; J gene: TRBJ2-7; clone size: .; D gene: TRBD1; CDR3 DNA: TGTGCCAGCAGCGAACATTTCGGACAGGTCGAGCAGTACTTC; CDR3 protein: CASSEHFGQVEQYF
V gene: TRBV5-4; J gene: TRBJ2-1; clone size: .; D gene: .; CDR3 DNA: TGTGCCAGCAGCTTGGTTGAGGGAAAGGGCTATGAGCAGTTCTTC; CDR3 protein: CASSLVEGKGYEQFF
V gene: TRBV5-1; J gene: TRBJ1-1; clone size: .; D gene: TRBD1; CDR3 DNA: TGCGCCAGCAGCACCGACGGACAGGGCGGGACTGAAGCTTTCTTT; CDR3 protein: CASSTDGQGGTEAFF
V gene: TRBV3-1; J gene: TRBJ2-3; clone size: .; D gene: TRBD2; CDR3 DNA: TGTGCCAGCAGCCAAGTTAGCGGGAGGGCCGGTGCGCAGTATTTT; CDR3 protein: CASSQVSGRAGAQYF